This TCR beta chain was documented in a study of OX40 agonist ivuxolimab in advanced cancers. Whole-study findings and limits: There were, on average, more expanded clones in CD8+ T cells than in CD4+. The authors also found low normalized T-cell clonal expansion in some nonresponders. Near-lowest levels of clonal expansion characterized partial responders at 0.1-3.0 mg/kg.

The protocol was immunoSEQ multiplex PCR, while the TCRdb copy is restricted to in-frame clones and leaves out a portion. Of about 82,000 clones listed, 85% to 90% are singletons. V dropped 2 bases and J dropped 4; count of bases not matched to a gene: 12. This CDR3 comprises 18 residues. The V gene's germline CDR1 is MNHNS and CDR2 SASEGT. A history of autoimmune disease or systemic immunosuppression excluded patients. There are a few counts of this clone. Its antigen is as yet unknown. Material: CD4+ or CD8+ T cells sorted from blood, obtained in a trial of the OX40 agonist ivuxolimab. This sequence joins TRBV6-1 and TRBJ2-1; TRBD1 matches 9 bases. The TCR originated in an adult with an advanced solid tumor such as melanoma, head and neck, liver or kidney cancer. CDR3 sequence: CASSETNSPGQGYNEQFF. In DNA, the CDR3 is TGTGCCAGCAGTGAAACCAATAGTCCGGGACAGGGATACAATGAGCAGTTCTTC.